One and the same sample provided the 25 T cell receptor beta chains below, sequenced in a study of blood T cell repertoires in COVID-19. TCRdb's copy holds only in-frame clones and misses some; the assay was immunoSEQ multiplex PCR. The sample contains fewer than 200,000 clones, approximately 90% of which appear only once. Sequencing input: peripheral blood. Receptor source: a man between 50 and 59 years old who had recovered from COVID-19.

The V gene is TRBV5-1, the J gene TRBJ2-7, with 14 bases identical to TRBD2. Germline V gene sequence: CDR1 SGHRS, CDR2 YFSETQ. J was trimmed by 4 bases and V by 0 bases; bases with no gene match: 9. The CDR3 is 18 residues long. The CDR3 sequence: CASSLEATSGGAGYEQYF. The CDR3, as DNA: TGCGCCAGCAGCTTGGAAGCGACTAGCGGGGGGGCGGGGTACGAGCAGTACTTC. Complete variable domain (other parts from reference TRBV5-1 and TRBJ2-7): KAGVTQTPRYLIKTRGQQVTLSCSPISGHRSVSWYQQTPGQGLQFLFEYFSETQRNKGNFPGRFSGRQFSNSRSEMNVSTLELGDSALYLCASSLEATSGGAGYEQYFGPGTRLTVT.

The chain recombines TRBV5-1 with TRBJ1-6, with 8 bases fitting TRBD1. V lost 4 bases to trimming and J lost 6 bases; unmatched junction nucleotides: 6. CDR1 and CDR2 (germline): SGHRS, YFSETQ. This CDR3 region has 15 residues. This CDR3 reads CASSADRAVNSPLHF. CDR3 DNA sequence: TGCGCCAGCAGCGCGGACAGGGCGGTTAATTCACCCCTCCACTTT.

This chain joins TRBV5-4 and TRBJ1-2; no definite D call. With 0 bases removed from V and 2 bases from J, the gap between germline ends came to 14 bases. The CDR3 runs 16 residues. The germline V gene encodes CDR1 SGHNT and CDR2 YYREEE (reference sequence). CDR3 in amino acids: CASSLEAGSFNYGYTF. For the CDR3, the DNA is TGTGCCAGCAGCTTGGAGGCGGGCAGCTTCAACTATGGCTACACCTTC.

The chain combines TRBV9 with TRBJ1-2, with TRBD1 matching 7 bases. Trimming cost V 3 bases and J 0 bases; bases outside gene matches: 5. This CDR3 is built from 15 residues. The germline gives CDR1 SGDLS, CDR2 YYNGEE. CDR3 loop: CASSDRQGSNYGYTF. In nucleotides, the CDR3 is TGTGCCAGCAGCGATAGACAGGGATCTAACTATGGCTACACCTTC.

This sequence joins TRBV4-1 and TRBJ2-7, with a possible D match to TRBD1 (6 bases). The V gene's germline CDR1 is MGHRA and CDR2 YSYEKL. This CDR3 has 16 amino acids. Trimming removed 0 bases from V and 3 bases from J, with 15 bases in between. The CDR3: CASSQDSGQRFYEQYF. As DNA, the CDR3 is TGCGCCAGCAGCCAAGATTCAGGACAGCGGTTCTACGAGCAGTACTTC.

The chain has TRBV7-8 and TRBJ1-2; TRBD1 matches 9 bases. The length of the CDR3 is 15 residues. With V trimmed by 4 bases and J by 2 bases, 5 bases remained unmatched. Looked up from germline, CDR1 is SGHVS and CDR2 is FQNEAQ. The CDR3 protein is CASSSWDRDNYGYTF. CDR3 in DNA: TGTGCCAGCAGCTCATGGGACAGGGACAACTATGGCTACACCTTC.

This CDR3 is CASSIATGGGTGELFF. The CDR3 DNA reads as TGTGCCAGTAGTATAGCGACCGGGGGTGGTACCGGGGAGCTGTTTTTT. The V gene is TRBV19, the J gene TRBJ2-2; TRBD2 might be the D (6 bases). The V gene lost 1 base and the J gene lost 5 bases, with 14 bases spanning the gap. This CDR3 has 16 residues. The germline CDR1 and CDR2 sequences are LNHDA and SQIVND (reference sequence).

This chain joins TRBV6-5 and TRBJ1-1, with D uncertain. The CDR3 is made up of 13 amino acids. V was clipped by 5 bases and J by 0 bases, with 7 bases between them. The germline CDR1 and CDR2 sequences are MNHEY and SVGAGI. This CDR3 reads CASSSLMNTEAFF. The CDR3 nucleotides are TGTGCCAGCAGTAGCCTCATGAACACTGAAGCTTTCTTT.

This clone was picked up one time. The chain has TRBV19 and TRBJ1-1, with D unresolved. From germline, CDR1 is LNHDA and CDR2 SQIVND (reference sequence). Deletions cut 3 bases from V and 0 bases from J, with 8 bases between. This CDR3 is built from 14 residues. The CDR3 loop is CASSMAGLNTEAFF. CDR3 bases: TGTGCCAGTAGTATGGCAGGTTTGAACACTGAAGCTTTCTTT. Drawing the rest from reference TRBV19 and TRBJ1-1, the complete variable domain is DGGITQSPKYLFRKEGQNVTLSCEQNLNHDAMYWYRQDPGQGLRLIYYSQIVNDFQKGDIAEGYSVSREKKESFPLTVTSAQKNPTAFYLCASSMAGLNTEAFFGQGTRLTVV.

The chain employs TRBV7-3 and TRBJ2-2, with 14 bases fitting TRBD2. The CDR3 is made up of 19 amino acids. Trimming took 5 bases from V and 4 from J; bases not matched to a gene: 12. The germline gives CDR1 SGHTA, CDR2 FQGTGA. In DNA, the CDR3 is TGTGCCAGCAGCCCCGGGGGGACTAGCGGGAGAGGTGGCACCGGGGAGCTGTTTTTT. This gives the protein CASSPGGTSGRGGTGELFF.

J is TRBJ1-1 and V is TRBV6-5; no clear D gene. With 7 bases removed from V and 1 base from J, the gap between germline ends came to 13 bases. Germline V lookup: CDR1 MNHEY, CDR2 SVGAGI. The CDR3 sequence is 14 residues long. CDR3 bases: TGTGCCAGCAAGGAGACCGTCGGGAACACTGAAGCTTTCTTT. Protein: CASKETVGNTEAFF.

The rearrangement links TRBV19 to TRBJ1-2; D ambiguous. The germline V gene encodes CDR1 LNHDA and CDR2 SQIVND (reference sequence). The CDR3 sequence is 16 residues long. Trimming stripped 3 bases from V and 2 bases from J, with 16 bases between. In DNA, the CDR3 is TGTGCCAGTAGTATCGGTAAGGCAGCGAGGAACTATGGCTACACCTTC. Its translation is CASSIGKAARNYGYTF.

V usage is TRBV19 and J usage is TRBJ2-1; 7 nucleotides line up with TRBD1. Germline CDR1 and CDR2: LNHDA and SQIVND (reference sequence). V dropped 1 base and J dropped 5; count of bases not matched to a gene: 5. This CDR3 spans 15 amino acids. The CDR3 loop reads CASSIVARGNNEQFF. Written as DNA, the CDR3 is TGTGCCAGTAGTATAGTAGCCAGGGGGAACAATGAGCAGTTCTTC.

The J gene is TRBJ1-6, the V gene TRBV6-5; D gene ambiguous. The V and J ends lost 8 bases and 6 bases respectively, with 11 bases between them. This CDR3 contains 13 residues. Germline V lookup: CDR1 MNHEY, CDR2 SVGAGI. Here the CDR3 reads CASLKEINSPLHF. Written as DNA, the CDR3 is TGTGCCAGCTTGAAGGAGATTAATTCACCCCTCCACTTT.

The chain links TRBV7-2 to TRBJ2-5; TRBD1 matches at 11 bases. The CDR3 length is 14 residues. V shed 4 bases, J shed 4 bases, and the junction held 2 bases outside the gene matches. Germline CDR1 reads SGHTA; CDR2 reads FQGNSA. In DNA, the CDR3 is TGTGCCAGCAGCTGGGGACAGGGGGGAGAGACCCAGTACTTC. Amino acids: CASSWGQGGETQYF.

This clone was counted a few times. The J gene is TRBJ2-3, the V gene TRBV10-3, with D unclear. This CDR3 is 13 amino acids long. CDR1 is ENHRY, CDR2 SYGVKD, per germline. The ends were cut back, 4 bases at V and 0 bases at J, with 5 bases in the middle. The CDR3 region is CAISVSSTDTQYF. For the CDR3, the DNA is TGTGCCATCAGTGTCTCTAGCACAGATACGCAGTATTTT.

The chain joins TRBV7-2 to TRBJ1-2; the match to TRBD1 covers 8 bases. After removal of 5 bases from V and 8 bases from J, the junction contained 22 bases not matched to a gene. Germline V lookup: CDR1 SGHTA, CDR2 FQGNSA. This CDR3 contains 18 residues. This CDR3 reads CASSHPIVQGASGWGYTF. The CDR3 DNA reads TGTGCCAGCAGCCACCCCATTGTTCAGGGGGCGAGTGGTTGGGGCTACACCTTC.

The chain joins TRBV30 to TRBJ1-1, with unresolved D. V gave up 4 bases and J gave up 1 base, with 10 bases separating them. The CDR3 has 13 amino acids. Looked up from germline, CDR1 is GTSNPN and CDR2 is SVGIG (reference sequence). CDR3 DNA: TGTGCCTGGAATCGGGTGCAGAACACTGAAGCTTTCTTT. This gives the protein CAWNRVQNTEAFF. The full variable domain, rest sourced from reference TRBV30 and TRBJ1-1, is SQTIHQWPATLVQPVGSPLSLECTVEGTSNPNLYWYRQAAGRGLQLLFYSVGIGQISSEVPQNLSASRPQDRQFILSSKKLLLSDSGFYLCAWNRVQNTEAFFGQGTRLTVV.

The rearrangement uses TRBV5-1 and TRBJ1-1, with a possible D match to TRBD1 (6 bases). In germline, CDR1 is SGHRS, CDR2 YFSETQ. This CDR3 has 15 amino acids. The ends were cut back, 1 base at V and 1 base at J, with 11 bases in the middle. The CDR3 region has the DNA TGCGCCAGCAGCTTGTGGGAACAGGGGAACACTGAAGCTTTCTTT. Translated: CASSLWEQGNTEAFF. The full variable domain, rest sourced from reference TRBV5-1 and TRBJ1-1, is KAGVTQTPRYLIKTRGQQVTLSCSPISGHRSVSWYQQTPGQGLQFLFEYFSETQRNKGNFPGRFSGRQFSNSRSEMNVSTLELGDSALYLCASSLWEQGNTEAFFGQGTRLTVV.

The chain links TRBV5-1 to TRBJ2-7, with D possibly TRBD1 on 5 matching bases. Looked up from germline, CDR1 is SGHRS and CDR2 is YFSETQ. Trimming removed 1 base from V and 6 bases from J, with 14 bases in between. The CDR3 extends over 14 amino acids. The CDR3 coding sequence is TGCGCCAGCAGCTTGTTTCAGGGCGTGGCCGAGCAGTACTTC. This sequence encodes CASSLFQGVAEQYF.

This CDR3 reads CASSQAPQGDYGYTF. In DNA, the CDR3 is TGCGCCAGCAGCCAAGCCCCCCAGGGGGACTATGGCTACACCTTC. This chain links TRBV4-3 with TRBJ1-2; 7 bases are shared with TRBD1. Germline V CDR1 and CDR2: LGHNA, YSLEER. J gave up 3 bases and V 1 base, and 5 bases lay outside the gene matches. This CDR3 contains 15 residues.

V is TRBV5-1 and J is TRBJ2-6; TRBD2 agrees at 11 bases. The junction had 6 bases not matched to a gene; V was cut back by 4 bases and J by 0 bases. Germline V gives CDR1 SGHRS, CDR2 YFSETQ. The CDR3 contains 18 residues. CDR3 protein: CASSLIAGGPSGANVLTF. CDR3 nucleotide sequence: TGCGCCAGCAGCCTCATAGCGGGAGGGCCCTCTGGGGCCAACGTCCTGACTTTC. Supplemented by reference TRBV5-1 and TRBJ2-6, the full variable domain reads KAGVTQTPRYLIKTRGQQVTLSCSPISGHRSVSWYQQTPGQGLQFLFEYFSETQRNKGNFPGRFSGRQFSNSRSEMNVSTLELGDSALYLCASSLIAGGPSGANVLTFGAGSRLTVL.

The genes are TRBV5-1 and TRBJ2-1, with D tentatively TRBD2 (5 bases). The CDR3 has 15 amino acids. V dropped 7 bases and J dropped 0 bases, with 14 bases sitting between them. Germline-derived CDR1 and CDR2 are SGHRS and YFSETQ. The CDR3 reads CASALNRGSYNEQFF. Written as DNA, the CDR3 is TGCGCCAGCGCCCTTAATCGGGGCTCCTACAATGAGCAGTTCTTC.

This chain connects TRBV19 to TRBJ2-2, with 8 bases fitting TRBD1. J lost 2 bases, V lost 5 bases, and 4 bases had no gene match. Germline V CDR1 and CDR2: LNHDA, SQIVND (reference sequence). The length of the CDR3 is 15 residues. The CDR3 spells CASSWGTGNTGELFF. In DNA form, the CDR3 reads TGTGCCAGTAGTTGGGGGACAGGCAACACCGGGGAGCTGTTTTTT.

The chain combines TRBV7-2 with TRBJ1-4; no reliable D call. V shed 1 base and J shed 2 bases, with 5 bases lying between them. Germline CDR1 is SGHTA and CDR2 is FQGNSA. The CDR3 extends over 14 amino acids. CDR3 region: CASSLGPTNEKLFF. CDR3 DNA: TGTGCCAGCAGCTTAGGGCCGACTAATGAAAAACTGTTTTTT.